The T cell receptor (beta chain) under discussion was sequenced for a study of post-analysis software for immune sequencing data (dated by TCRdb to the mid-2010s). Regarding the complete study: Recorded disease courses included relapsing-remitting, secondary progressive and progressive-relapsing multiple sclerosis, with some patients lacking subtype annotation. Patient repertoires were compared against over ten previously published healthy control repertoires from donors aged about 6 to 25 years. A subset of samples was prepared in parallel using single-end sample barcoding, then pooled and co-amplified after Illumina adapter ligation. Results and caveats for the whole study, not just this receptor: The multiple sclerosis patient group was slightly younger than the control group. Strong co-clustering of samples prepared in the same batch was shown by direct clustering with F measure, prompting a batch-effect correction. Four to six TRBV segments, including TRBV5-6, TRBV5-1 and TRBV20-1, were significantly more frequent in patients than controls. Compared with controls, multiple sclerosis patients had significantly lower normalized Chao1 diversity, a finding suggesting substantial peripheral T-cell clonal expansion.

In regard to this clonotype: No cognate antigen has been identified for it. No quality values exist for individual bases; no much larger clone is one base distant.

The germline V gene (reference sequence) yields WNHNN for CDR1 and SYGVQD for CDR2. V is reduced by 5 bases and J by 4 bases, leaving a spacing of 15 bases between them. The CDR3 has 14 amino acids, counting the end cysteine and phenylalanine. Only the CDR3 portion is preserved as DNA: 42 bases, with reading frame beginning at the first base. To demonstrate the VDJtools post-analysis software, the study profiled TCR beta repertoires from the peripheral blood of about a dozen young patients with multiple sclerosis. The patients with multiple sclerosis were children and adolescents between about 6 and 16 years of age. The library was obtained by PCR. The run used an Illumina HiSeq 2500. To reduce PCR and sequencing biases, unique molecular identifiers were built into the TCR beta cDNA libraries. Around 500,000 cDNA molecules were obtained for every 1 to 10 million input T cells, so each molecule roughly corresponded to one T cell. The same protocol used for the earlier healthy control dataset was applied to prepare and sequence the patient libraries. Samples belonging to the same batch were prepared together, multiplexed and sequenced on a shared HiSeq lane. The authors' analysis ran thus. MIGEC was used to process the raw barcoded reads, and molecular identifier groups with only a single read were discarded before consensus assembly and CDR3 extraction. VDJtools was used for post-analysis of the clonotype tables, and diversity was normalized by down-sampling every dataset to the size of the smallest sample. To correct batch-related cross-sample contamination, repertoire overlap clustering matched CDR3 amino acid sequences but not nucleotide sequences. TCRdb trimmed public reads at Q25 via fastp, called clones via MiXCR and kept in-frame beta chains. For every CDR3 protein sequence, its rows merge into one entry that carries the most common genes and DNA. The V and J calls follow TCRdb's processing rather than the paper's. Across this sample there are about half a million distinct CDR3 sequences, with around 36% seen only once. The ten largest clones capture 5% to 6% of the sample.

The sample consisted of blood. The V gene is TRBV10-1 and the J gene is TRBJ2-7; TRBD2 is possibly the D segment (5 matching bases). The receptor was isolated from a girl aged 2-17 years with multiple sclerosis. For the CDR3, the sequence is CASSPRGEGYEQYF. The sequenced DNA: TGCGCCAGCAGTCCACGAGGCGAGGGATACGAGCAGTACTTC.